Listed below are T cell receptor beta chains from one sample, sequenced in a study of blood T cell repertoires in COVID-19. The repertoire was sequenced with immunoSEQ multiplex PCR; TCRdb's copy has only in-frame clones and lacks some. The sample carries under 300,000 clones, about 83% recorded once. The sample consisted of peripheral blood. The receptors shown here come from a woman aged 40 to 50 who had recovered from COVID-19. The CDR3 runs from the conserved cysteine through the conserved F or W. The D gene is left open where the match is weak. Some rows mark clone size as missing; the rest say once, few, many or name a class of expanded clone.

v_gene: TRBV5-1; j_gene: TRBJ2-7; abundance: .; d_gene: TRBD2; CDR3nt: TGCGCCAGCAGCTTGGATGGGCTAGCGGGGGGAAACGAGCAGTACTTC; CDR3aa: CASSLDGLAGGNEQYF
v_gene: TRBV5-1; j_gene: TRBJ1-1; abundance: .; d_gene: .; CDR3nt: TGCGCCAGCAGCAAGTCCGCACAGGGTGGCACTGAAGCTTTCTTT; CDR3aa: CASSKSAQGGTEAFF
v_gene: TRBV7-9; j_gene: TRBJ1-1; abundance: once; d_gene: .; CDR3nt: TGTGCCAGCAGCCTTTTGGGGGGAGCTGAAGCTTTCTTT; CDR3aa: CASSLLGGAEAFF
v_gene: TRBV13; j_gene: TRBJ1-1; abundance: .; d_gene: TRBD1; CDR3nt: TGTGCCAGCAGCCAGGGACAGGGTGGGAACACTGAAGCTTTCTTT; CDR3aa: CASSQGQGGNTEAFF
v_gene: TRBV6-4; j_gene: TRBJ1-5; abundance: .; d_gene: .; CDR3nt: TGTGCCAGCAGTGAGTCGATAGGGGCGGCCCAGCATTTT; CDR3aa: CASSESIGAAQHF
v_gene: TRBV27; j_gene: TRBJ1-1; abundance: .; d_gene: TRBD1; CDR3nt: TGTGCCAGCAGTTTATCAGACAGGGAGAACACTGAAGCTTTCTTT; CDR3aa: CASSLSDRENTEAFF
v_gene: TRBV6-5; j_gene: TRBJ2-1; abundance: .; d_gene: .; CDR3nt: TGTGCCATCGGACTACCAGCCGCCTACAATGAGCAGTTCTTC; CDR3aa: CAIGLPAAYNEQFF
v_gene: TRBV5-1; j_gene: TRBJ2-4; abundance: .; d_gene: .; CDR3nt: TGCGCCAGCAGCTTGGAGTTCGGGGGGCTAGCCAAAAACATTCAGTACTTC; CDR3aa: CASSLEFGGLAKNIQYF
v_gene: TRBV7-6; j_gene: TRBJ1-3; abundance: .; d_gene: .; CDR3nt: TGTGCCAGCAGCTTAGGGGTTTCAGGTACCCCGGACACCATATATTTT; CDR3aa: CASSLGVSGTPDTIYF
v_gene: TRBV5-4; j_gene: TRBJ2-1; abundance: .; d_gene: TRBD1; CDR3nt: TGTGCCAGCAGTCCCTTACCCGGGACAGGGGGCAATGAGCAGTTCTTC; CDR3aa: CASSPLPGTGGNEQFF
v_gene: TRBV28; j_gene: TRBJ1-4; abundance: .; d_gene: .; CDR3nt: TGTGCCAGCAGTTTACCGGGGGGTAATGAAAAACTGTTTTTT; CDR3aa: CASSLPGGNEKLFF
v_gene: TRBV4-1; j_gene: TRBJ1-4; abundance: once; d_gene: .; CDR3nt: TGCGCCAGCAGCCAAGTCGGGGGAGGCGGTGAAAAACTGTTTTTT; CDR3aa: CASSQVGGGGEKLFF
v_gene: TRBV2; j_gene: TRBJ2-3; abundance: .; d_gene: TRBD2; CDR3nt: TGTGCCAGCGCCGCGGGGGGGCTTCTAGCAGATACGCAGTATTTT; CDR3aa: CASAAGGLLADTQYF
v_gene: TRBV5-6; j_gene: TRBJ1-2; abundance: once; d_gene: .; CDR3nt: TGTGCCAGCAGCTTGGGGGGGCTGTCGCATGGCTACACCTTC; CDR3aa: CASSLGGLSHGYTF
v_gene: TRBV18; j_gene: TRBJ2-1; abundance: .; d_gene: .; CDR3nt: TGTGCCAGCTCACCATTGGCCCCCTACAATGAGCAGTTCTTC; CDR3aa: CASSPLAPYNEQFF
v_gene: TRBV29-1; j_gene: TRBJ2-7; abundance: .; d_gene: .; CDR3nt: TGCAGCGTGGTCAGGGCTTACGAGCAGTACTTC; CDR3aa: CSVVRAYEQYF
v_gene: TRBV5-1; j_gene: TRBJ1-1; abundance: .; d_gene: .; CDR3nt: TGCGCCAGTGTCCAGGATCAGGGCACTGAAGCTTTCTTT; CDR3aa: CASVQDQGTEAFF
v_gene: TRBV24-1; j_gene: TRBJ2-7; abundance: .; d_gene: TRBD1; CDR3nt: TGTGCCACCAGTGCTTTCGGGACAGGGGAGCAGTACTTC; CDR3aa: CATSAFGTGEQYF
v_gene: TRBV20-1; j_gene: TRBJ1-1; abundance: .; d_gene: .; CDR3nt: TGCAGTGGTATGCACCGAGCTGGAGCTTTCTTT; CDR3aa: CSGMHRAGAFF
v_gene: TRBV9; j_gene: TRBJ2-7; abundance: .; d_gene: .; CDR3nt: TGTGCCAGCAGCAGGGGCGCCTACGAGCAGTACTTC; CDR3aa: CASSRGAYEQYF
v_gene: TRBV3-1/TRBV3-2; j_gene: TRBJ2-3; abundance: .; d_gene: TRBD2; CDR3nt: TGTGCCAGCAGCCGGGGACTAGTCACAGATACGCAGTATTTT; CDR3aa: CASSRGLVTDTQYF
v_gene: TRBV12-3/TRBV12-4; j_gene: TRBJ1-2; abundance: .; d_gene: TRBD1; CDR3nt: TGTGCCAGCAGTTGGGGCAGGGGGTATGGCTACACCTTC; CDR3aa: CASSWGRGYGYTF